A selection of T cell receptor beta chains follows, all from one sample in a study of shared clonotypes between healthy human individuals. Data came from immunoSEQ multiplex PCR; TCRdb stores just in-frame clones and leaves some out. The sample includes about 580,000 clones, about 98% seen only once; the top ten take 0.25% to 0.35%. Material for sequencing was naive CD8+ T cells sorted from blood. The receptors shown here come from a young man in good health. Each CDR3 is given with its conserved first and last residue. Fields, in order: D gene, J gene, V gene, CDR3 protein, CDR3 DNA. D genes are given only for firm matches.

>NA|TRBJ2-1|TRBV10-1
CASSESSAGSYNEQFF
TGCGCCAGCAGTGAGTCAAGTGCGGGATCGTACAATGAGCAGTTCTTC
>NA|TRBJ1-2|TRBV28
CASSPLGLGGYTF
TGTGCCAGCAGTCCCTTAGGTCTTGGTGGCTACACCTTC
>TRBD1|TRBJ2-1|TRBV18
CASSPGQGANNEQFF
TGTGCCAGCTCACCTGGACAGGGGGCTAACAATGAGCAGTTCTTC
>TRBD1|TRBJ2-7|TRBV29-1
CSVATGQASSYEQYF
TGCAGCGTAGCGACGGGACAGGCAAGCTCCTACGAGCAGTACTTC
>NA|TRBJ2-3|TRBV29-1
CSVETPPRGDTQYF
TGCAGCGTTGAGACCCCGCCACGAGGAGATACGCAGTATTTT
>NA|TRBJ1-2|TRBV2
CASSERAGFYGYTF
TGTGCCAGCAGTGAAAGGGCAGGGTTCTATGGCTACACCTTC
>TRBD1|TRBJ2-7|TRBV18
CASSPPGQHAYEQYF
TGTGCCAGCTCACCACCGGGACAGCACGCCTACGAGCAGTACTTC
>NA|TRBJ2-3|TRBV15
CATSRDIVRRDPTDTQYF
TGTGCCACCAGCAGAGATATAGTGCGGCGGGACCCCACAGATACGCAGTATTTT
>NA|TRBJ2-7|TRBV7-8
CASSLVGRTYEQYF
TGTGCCAGCAGCTTAGTGGGACGTACCTACGAGCAGTACTTC
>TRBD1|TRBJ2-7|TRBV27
CASSFTGTGDYEQYF
TGTGCCAGCAGTTTTACCGGGACAGGGGACTACGAGCAGTACTTC